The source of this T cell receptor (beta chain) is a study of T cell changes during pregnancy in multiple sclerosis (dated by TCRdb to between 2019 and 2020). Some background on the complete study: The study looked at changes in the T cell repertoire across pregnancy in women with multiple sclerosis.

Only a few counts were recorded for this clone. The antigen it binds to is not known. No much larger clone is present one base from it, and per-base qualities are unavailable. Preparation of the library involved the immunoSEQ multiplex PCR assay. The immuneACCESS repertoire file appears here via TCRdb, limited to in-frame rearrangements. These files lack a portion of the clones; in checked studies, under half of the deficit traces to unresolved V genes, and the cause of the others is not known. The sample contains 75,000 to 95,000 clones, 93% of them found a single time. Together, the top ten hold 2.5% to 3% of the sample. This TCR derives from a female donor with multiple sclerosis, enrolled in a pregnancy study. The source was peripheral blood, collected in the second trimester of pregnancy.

CDR3 sequence: CATTGTVYEQYF. The DNA sequence is as follows: TGTGCCACGACCGGGACAGTCTACGAGCAGTACTTC. The sequence links TRBV28 to TRBJ2-7; a stretch of 7 junction bases matches TRBD1. The germline V end is reduced by 10 bases and the J end by 3 bases; junction bases left unmatched: 6. There are 12 amino acids in the CDR3, from cysteine to phenylalanine inclusive. The entry retains the CDR3 DNA only, 36 bases that are in frame from base 1. From the germline V gene, CDR1 is MDHEN and CDR2 is SYDVKM. With the portions outside the CDR3 filled from the reference TRBV28 and TRBJ2-7 genes, the complete variable region becomes DVKVTQSSRYLVKRTGEKVFLECVQDMDHENMFWYRQDPGLGLRLIYFSYDVKMKEKGDIPEGYSVSREKKERFSLILESASTNQTSMYLCATTGTVYEQYFGPGTRLTVT.